This T cell receptor beta chain was documented in a study of cytomegalovirus exposure and HLA in healthy donors. This clone was seen only a few times. Its antigen is as yet unknown. Amplification used 60 Vbeta primers and 13 Jbeta primers. Sequencing used immunoSEQ multiplex PCR; TCRdb keeps in-frame clones, though not all of them. Here the sample spans roughly 280,000 clones, about 75% being singletons. Study-level points and caveats: A later analysis linked a missense variant in DCLRE1C to the trimming of TCR beta V and J genes. Usually a TCR sequence was rare, but some public TCRs were found in many donors.

The CDR3 is made up of 14 amino acids. V was trimmed by 0 bases and J by 2 bases, leaving 10 bases between them. In germline, CDR1 is SQVTM, CDR2 ANQGSEA. The rearrangement uses TRBV29-1 and TRBJ2-5; perhaps TRBD1 as D (5 bases). This receptor was taken from a female donor in good health and CMV-seronegative. Sequenced sample: PBMCs. The CDR3 loop reads CSVEDGRAQETQYF. The DNA of the CDR3 is TGCAGCGTTGAAGATGGCAGGGCTCAAGAGACCCAGTACTTC. Full variable domain (missing parts from reference TRBV29-1 and TRBJ2-5): SAVISQKPSRDICQRGTSLTIQCQVDSQVTMMFWYRQQPGQSLTLIATANQGSEATYESGFVIDKFPISRPNLTFSTLTVSNMSPEDSSIYLCSVEDGRAQETQYFGPGTRLLVL.